This T cell receptor (beta chain) was sequenced in a study of blood T cell repertoires in COVID-19 (dated by TCRdb to the early 2020s). About the study as a whole: Samples from collaborators originated in the United States, Italy and Spain and spanned both the acute and convalescent phases of COVID-19. The material from the prospective study consisted of cDNA or gDNA derived from T cells, B-cell-depleted T cells, or PBMCs. Deeply sampled blood TCRbeta repertoires from subjects exposed to, actively infected with, or recovered from COVID-19 were included in the dataset. The repertoires were released in a freely available public database meant as a resource for research on the immune response to SARS-CoV-2. The samples were drawn from the first 160 participants of the ongoing ImmuneRACE study and from 1,254 subjects provided by 6 global collaborators. The sample metadata nearly always contained a de-identified subject ID, COVID-19 status, age in years and sex. Where available, HLA class I and class II types were obtained from metadata supplied by the sample provider rather than from assay-based typing.

Relative to germline, V is missing 3 bases and J is missing 10 bases, with 6 bases of the junction outside any gene match. CDR1 is given as MGHRA and CDR2 as YSYEKL, both from the germline V gene. CDR3 length: 14 amino acids, cysteine to phenylalanine. Of the read, only the CDR3 DNA is kept; its 42 bases are in frame from base 1. On this clone: What antigen it recognizes has not been identified. Per-base quality was not reported, and no clone a single base away is much larger than it.

In the prospective study, participants were roughly 18 to 95 years old, resided in about two dozen geographic areas of the United States, and were enrolled through a virtual design. In the prospective study, cohorts were assigned on the basis of participant-reported clinical history obtained from a screening survey and a study questionnaire. ImmuneRACE Cohort 3 recovered participants were defined by two consecutive negative NP/OP PCR tests, healthcare professional clearance, or symptom resolution. In the prospective study, whole blood, serum and a nasopharyngeal or oropharyngeal swab were collected from each participant by mobile phlebotomists. Prospective study participants could optionally give additional blood draws and questionnaires over a roughly 2-month period. Before DNA extraction, prospective study blood samples were shipped either frozen or at room temperature. What the work shows at the level of the full study, not this receptor alone: The amount of clinical and demographic metadata varied by source and participant and was provided uncurated.

TCRbeta CDR3 regions were amplified from genomic DNA using the immunoSEQ Assay, a bias-controlled multiplex PCR. In the source study's methods: The number of nucleated cells in each sample was estimated from the amplification of reference gene primers within the assay. To quantify the absolute abundance of each unique TCRbeta CDR3 rearrangement, sequence reads were collapsed and filtered. For each sample, productive Simpson clonality was calculated as the square root of Simpson's diversity index over productive rearrangements. TCRdb holds this immuneACCESS table with in-frame rearrangements only. Some clones are missing; in checked studies, unresolved V genes explain under half, and the rest has no known cause. V, J and clone size were drawn from that table, and D and trimming were deduced from the DNA. The sample table lists roughly 520,000 clones, approximately 87% of them with a count of one. The top ten clonotypes cover over 1.5% of the sample.

This chain is built from TRBV4-1 and TRBJ2-1; 10 bases in the middle match TRBD2. Sequenced: PBMCs or T cells enriched from blood (not recorded which). This sequence originates from a woman between 40 and 55 years old who had recovered from COVID-19. The nucleotide sequence reads as follows: TGCGCCAGCAGCCACCCGGGACTAGCGATGGAGCAGTTCTTC. Its protein product is CASSHPGLAMEQFF.